The 9 T cell receptor beta chains in this list originate from one sample, sequenced in a study of CD8 T cells in Susac syndrome. RNA in amounts of roughly 0.5 to 1 ug was reverse transcribed with random hexamers. TCRdb re-called the immunoSEQ multiplex PCR reads with MiXCR, one entry per CDR3 protein. This sample has some 160,000 distinct CDR3 sequences; approximately 95% occur once, and the top ten carry over 0.065%. Sequenced material: CD4+ T cells from PBMCs. Receptor source: a human donor with Susac syndrome.

The J gene is TRBJ1-5, the V gene TRBV20-1; D perhaps matches TRBD1 (6 bases). Looked up from germline, CDR1 is DFQATT and CDR2 is SNEGSKA (reference sequence). The V end lost 3 bases, the J end lost 2 bases, and 11 bases lay between the germline ends. This CDR3 has 14 amino acids. CDR3 sequence: CSASPRGGNQPQHF. In DNA, the CDR3 is TGCAGTGCTAGCCCCAGGGGCGGCAATCAGCCCCAGCATTTT.

V and J are TRBV29-1 and TRBJ2-1, with unresolved D. This CDR3 comprises 10 residues. V lost 4 bases and J 4 bases, leaving 2 bases between the germline ends. Germline CDR1 and CDR2: SQVTM and ANQGSEA. CDR3 residues: CSVGYNEQFF. Written as DNA, the CDR3 is TGCAGCGTTGGTTACAATGAGCAGTTCTTC.

The CDR3 DNA follows: TGTGCCAGCAGTTCGCGGGACAGCAATAGGGAGACCCAGTACTTC. Its translation is CASSSRDSNRETQYF. The chain employs TRBV12-3 or TRBV12-4 and TRBJ2-5, with D possibly TRBD1 on 7 matching bases. V was cut by 4 bases and J by 5 bases, with 17 bases left in between. The CDR3 contains 15 residues.

V and J are TRBV5-6 and TRBJ1-1; 7 bases are a match to TRBD1. The CDR3 runs 15 residues. Germline V lookup: CDR1 SGHDT, CDR2 YYEEEE. Trimming at V came to 3 bases and at J to 1 base, leaving 6 bases not matched to a gene. CDR3 coding DNA: TGTGCCAGCAGCTCTAGAAGACAGGGGAACACTGAAGCTTTCTTT. Its protein is CASSSRRQGNTEAFF.

The chain carries TRBV19 and TRBJ2-2; D is possibly TRBD2 (6 bases). The V gene lost 8 bases and the J gene lost 5 bases, with 15 bases spanning the gap. The CDR3 loop spans 14 amino acids. CDR1 is LNHDA and CDR2 is SQIVND in the germline V gene (reference sequence). Here the CDR3 reads CASSAGRKTGELFF. DNA of the CDR3: TGTGCCAGTTCGGCCGGGAGAAAAACCGGGGAGCTGTTTTTT.

The genes are TRBV20-1 and TRBJ1-2; 8 bases match TRBD1. V trimming: 6 bases; J trimming: 2 bases; junction bases outside the gene matches: 8. The CDR3 extends over 14 amino acids. Germline-derived CDR1 and CDR2 are DFQATT and SNEGSKA (reference sequence). The CDR3 loop is CSAHVRQGNYGYTF. In DNA form, the CDR3 reads TGCAGTGCGCACGTTCGACAGGGGAACTATGGCTACACCTTC.

Here the CDR3 reads CASSQEKRKGYTF. CDR3 DNA: TGCGCCAGCAGCCAAGAAAAGCGGAAAGGCTACACCTTC. The chain employs TRBV4-1 and TRBJ1-2; no firm D call. This CDR3 comprises 13 residues. The germline V gene encodes CDR1 MGHRA and CDR2 YSYEKL. Trimming shortened V by 0 bases and J by 8 bases, and 10 bases separated the two germline ends.

This clonotype was counted a single time. This CDR3 reads CASGGGNTGELFF. As DNA, the CDR3 is TGTGCCTCGGGAGGAGGGAACACCGGGGAGCTGTTTTTT. The chain uses TRBV7-9 and TRBJ2-2; 7 nucleotides align to TRBD2. In germline, CDR1 is SEHNR, CDR2 FQNEAQ (reference sequence). This CDR3 is 13 amino acids long. Trimming cost V 11 bases and J 1 base; bases outside gene matches: 4.

The chain is built from TRBV5-1 and TRBJ2-2; no firm D call. Trimming pared 0 bases from V and 4 bases from J, leaving 7 bases between. CDR3 length equals 14 residues. Germline values: CDR1 SGHRS, CDR2 YFSETQ. The CDR3 bases are TGCGCCAGCAGCTTGGGCCACTCCACCGGGGAGCTGTTTTTT. It specifies CASSLGHSTGELFF.